This is a list of T cell receptor beta chains from one sample in a study of Ad26.COV2.S vaccination and SARS-CoV-2 variants. The data were produced by immunoSEQ multiplex PCR, yet TCRdb's version contains in-frame clones alone and is incomplete. The sample lists about 400,000 clones, about 88% occurring once. The input for sequencing was peripheral blood, taken in a trial of Ad26.COV2.S vaccine versus placebo. The receptors originated from a person between 18 and 65 years old who received the Ad26.COV2.S COVID-19 vaccine or a placebo. Each CDR3 is given with its conserved first and last residue. Each record gives: D gene, clone size, J gene, V gene, CDR3 DNA, CDR3 protein. A D gene is named only where the DNA matches it firmly. Clone size, where shown, is once, few, many, or a class for clones that have expanded.

>-|-|TRBJ2-7|TRBV18
TGTGCCAGCTCACCGCCCGGGACCACCTACGAGCAGTACTTC
CASSPPGTTYEQYF
>-|-|TRBJ1-1|TRBV11-2
TGTGCCAGCAGCTTTCAAACAGCTAACACTGAAGCTTTCTTT
CASSFQTANTEAFF
>-|-|TRBJ1-1|TRBV7-8
TGTGCCAGCACCAGGCAGGAAGGAACTGAAGCTTTCTTT
CASTRQEGTEAFF
>-|-|TRBJ2-2|TRBV15
TGTGCCACCAGCAGAGGAGGAACCGGGGAGCTGTTTTTT
CATSRGGTGELFF
>-|-|TRBJ2-1|TRBV5-1
TGCGCCAGCAGGAGGGAGACCTTATACAATGAGCAGTTCTTC
CASRRETLYNEQFF
>-|-|TRBJ2-1|TRBV2
TGTGCCAGCAGTTCATCAGGGGTTTTGGAGCAGTTCTTC
CASSSSGVLEQFF
>-|-|TRBJ1-1|TRBV30
TGTGCCTGGAGCTATAACACTGAAGCTTTCTTT
CAWSYNTEAFF
>-|-|TRBJ2-5|TRBV12-5
TGTGCTAGTGGTTTGAAGGACAGCCAAGAGACCCAGTACTTC
CASGLKDSQETQYF
>-|once|TRBJ2-3|TRBV24-1
TGTGCCACCAGTGGGAGGGTAAGCACAGATACGCAGTATTTT
CATSGRVSTDTQYF
>TRBD2|-|TRBJ2-1|TRBV5-6
TGTGCCAGCAGCTTAAATAGCGGGAGACAATACAATGAGCAGTTCTTC
CASSLNSGRQYNEQFF
>-|-|TRBJ2-5|TRBV11-3
TGTGCCAGCAGCCCGAGACCGCAAGAGACCCAGTACTTC
CASSPRPQETQYF
>TRBD1|-|TRBJ2-1|TRBV19
TGTGCCAGTAATGGACAGGGGTTTGTCAATGAGCAGTTCTTC
CASNGQGFVNEQFF
>TRBD1|-|TRBJ1-4|TRBV28
TGTGCCAGCAGTTTCTCAGGGGGCGAAAAACTGTTTTTT
CASSFSGGEKLFF
>-|once|TRBJ2-1|TRBV6-4
TGTGCCAGCAGTGATTCGCCCGGGGGTTCCGATGAGCAGTTCTTC
CASSDSPGGSDEQFF